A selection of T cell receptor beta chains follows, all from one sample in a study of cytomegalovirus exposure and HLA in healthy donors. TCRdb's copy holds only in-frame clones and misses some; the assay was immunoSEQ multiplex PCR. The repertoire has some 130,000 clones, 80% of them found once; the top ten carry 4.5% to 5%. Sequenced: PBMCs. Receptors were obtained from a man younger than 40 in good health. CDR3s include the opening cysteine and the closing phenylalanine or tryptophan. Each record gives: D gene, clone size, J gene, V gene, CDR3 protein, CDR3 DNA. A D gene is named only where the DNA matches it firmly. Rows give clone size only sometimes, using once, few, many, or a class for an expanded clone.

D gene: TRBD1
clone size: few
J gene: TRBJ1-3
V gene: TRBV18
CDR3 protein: CASSLTGMDRGSAGNTIYF
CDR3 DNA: TGTGCCAGCTCCTTGACAGGGATGGACCGGGGTTCTGCTGGAAACACCATATATTTT

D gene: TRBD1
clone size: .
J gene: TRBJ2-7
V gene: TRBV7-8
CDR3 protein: CASSPNRGSYEQYF
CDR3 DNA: TGTGCCAGCAGCCCCAACAGGGGGTCCTACGAGCAGTACTTC

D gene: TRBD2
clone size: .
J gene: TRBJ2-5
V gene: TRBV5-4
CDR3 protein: CASSSLGGETQYF
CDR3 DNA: TGTGCCAGCAGCTCCCTGGGGGGGGAGACCCAGTACTTC

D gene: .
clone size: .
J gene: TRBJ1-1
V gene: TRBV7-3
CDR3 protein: CASSPTLNTEAFF
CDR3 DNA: TGTGCCAGCAGCCCCACATTGAACACTGAAGCTTTCTTT

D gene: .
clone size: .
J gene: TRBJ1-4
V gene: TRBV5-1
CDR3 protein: CASSSGADEKLFF
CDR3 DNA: TGCGCCAGCAGCAGTGGGGCTGATGAAAAACTGTTTTTT

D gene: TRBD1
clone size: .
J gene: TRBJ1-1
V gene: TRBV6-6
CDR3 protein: CASSYFQGGTEAFF
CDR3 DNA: TGTGCCAGCAGTTACTTCCAGGGGGGCACTGAAGCTTTCTTT

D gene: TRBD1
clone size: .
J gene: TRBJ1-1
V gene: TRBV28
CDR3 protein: CAANRGSFTEAFF
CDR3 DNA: TGTGCCGCCAACAGGGGAAGTTTCACTGAAGCTTTCTTT

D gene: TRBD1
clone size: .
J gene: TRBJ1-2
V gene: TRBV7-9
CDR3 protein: CSSSPGGTGYTF
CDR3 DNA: TGTTCCAGCAGCCCAGGGGGCACTGGCTACACCTTC

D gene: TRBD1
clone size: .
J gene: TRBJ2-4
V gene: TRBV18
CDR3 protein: CASTRDRENIQYF
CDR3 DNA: TGTGCCAGCACCCGGGACAGAGAAAACATTCAGTACTTC

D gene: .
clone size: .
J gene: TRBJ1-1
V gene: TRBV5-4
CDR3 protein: CASSSRDMNTEAFF
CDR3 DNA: TGTGCCAGCAGCTCCCGAGATATGAACACTGAAGCTTTCTTT

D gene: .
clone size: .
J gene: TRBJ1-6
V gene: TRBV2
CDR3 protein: CASSEAGAVSPLHF
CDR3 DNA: TGTGCCAGCAGTGAAGCGGGGGCTGTTTCACCCCTCCACTTT

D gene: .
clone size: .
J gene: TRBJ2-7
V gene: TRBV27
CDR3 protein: CASGRMGSHEQYF
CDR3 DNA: TGTGCCTCCGGTCGGATGGGGAGCCACGAGCAGTACTTC

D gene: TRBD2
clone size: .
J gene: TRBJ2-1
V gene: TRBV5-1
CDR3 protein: CASSLPAGGDNEQFF
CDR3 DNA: TGCGCCAGCAGTTTGCCAGCGGGAGGGGACAATGAGCAGTTCTTC

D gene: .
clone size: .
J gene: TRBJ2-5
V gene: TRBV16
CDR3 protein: CASSNIGAETQYF
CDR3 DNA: TGTGCCAGCAGCAATATAGGGGCTGAGACCCAGTACTTC

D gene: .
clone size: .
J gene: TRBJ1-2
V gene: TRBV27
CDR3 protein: CATPRAGFYKYGYTF
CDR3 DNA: TGTGCCACACCGAGAGCAGGGTTCTACAAATATGGCTACACCTTC

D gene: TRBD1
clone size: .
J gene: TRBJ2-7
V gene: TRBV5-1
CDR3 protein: CASTLGWGQGTYEQYF
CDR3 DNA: TGCGCCAGCACCCTGGGTTGGGGACAGGGGACCTACGAGCAGTACTTC

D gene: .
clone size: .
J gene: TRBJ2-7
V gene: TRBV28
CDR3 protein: CASSLDQGPLEQYF
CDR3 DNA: TGTGCCAGCAGTTTAGACCAGGGCCCCCTAGAGCAGTACTTC

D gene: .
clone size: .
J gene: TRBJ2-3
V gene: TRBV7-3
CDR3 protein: CAGFSGGRSTDTQYF
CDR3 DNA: TGTGCCGGGTTCTCCGGAGGGCGTAGCACAGATACGCAGTATTTT

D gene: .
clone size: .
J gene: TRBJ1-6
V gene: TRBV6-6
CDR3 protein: CASTLPRGGLDSPLHF
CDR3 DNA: TGTGCCAGCACCCTACCGAGGGGGGGCTTAGATTCACCCCTCCACTTT

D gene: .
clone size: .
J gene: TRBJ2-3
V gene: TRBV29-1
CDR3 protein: CSAIRGTSTDTQYF
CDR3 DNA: TGCAGCGCCATCCGGGGGACCTCCACAGATACGCAGTATTTT

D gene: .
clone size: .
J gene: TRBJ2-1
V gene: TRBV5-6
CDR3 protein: CASSLRGASYNEQFF
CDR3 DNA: TGTGCCAGCAGCTTACGCGGTGCGTCCTACAATGAGCAGTTCTTC

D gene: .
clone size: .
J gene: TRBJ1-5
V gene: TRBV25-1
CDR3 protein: CASSDRLGMDQPQHF
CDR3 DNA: TGTGCCAGCAGTGATCGATTGGGCATGGATCAGCCCCAGCATTTT

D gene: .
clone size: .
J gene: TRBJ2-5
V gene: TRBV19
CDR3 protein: CASSIVLEETQYF
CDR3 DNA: TGTGCCAGTAGTATAGTGCTAGAGGAGACCCAGTACTTC

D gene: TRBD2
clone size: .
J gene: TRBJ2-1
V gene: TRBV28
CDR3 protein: CASTISGPRNEQFF
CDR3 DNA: TGTGCCAGCACTATTAGCGGGCCCCGAAATGAGCAGTTCTTC

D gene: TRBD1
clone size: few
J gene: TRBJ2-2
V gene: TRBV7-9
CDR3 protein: CASSTTGTGYTGELFF
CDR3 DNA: TGTGCCAGCAGCACCACCGGGACAGGGTACACCGGGGAGCTGTTTTTT

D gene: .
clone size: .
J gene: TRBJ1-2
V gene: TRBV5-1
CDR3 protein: CASSLTLDRNYGYTF
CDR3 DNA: TGCGCCAGCAGCTTAACCCTAGACAGAAACTATGGCTACACCTTC

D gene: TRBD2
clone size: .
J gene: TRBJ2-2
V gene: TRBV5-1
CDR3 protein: CASSTAAGETGELFF
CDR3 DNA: TGCGCCAGCAGCACCGCCGCGGGAGAGACCGGGGAGCTGTTTTTT

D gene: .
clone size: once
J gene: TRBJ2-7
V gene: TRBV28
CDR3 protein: CASSPGWYEQYF
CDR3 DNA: TGTGCCAGCAGCCCCGGGTGGTACGAGCAGTACTTC

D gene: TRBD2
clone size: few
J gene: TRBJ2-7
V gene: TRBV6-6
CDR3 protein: CASCIAGGASYEQYF
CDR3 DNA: TGTGCCAGCTGTATAGCGGGAGGGGCCTCCTACGAGCAGTACTTC

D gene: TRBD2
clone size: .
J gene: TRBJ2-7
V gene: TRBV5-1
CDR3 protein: CASSLWGGTGYEQYF
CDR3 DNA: TGCGCCAGCAGCTTGTGGGGGGGGACCGGTTACGAGCAGTACTTC

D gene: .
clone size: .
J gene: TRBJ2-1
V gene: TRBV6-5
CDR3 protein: CASSYEAGPNNEQFF
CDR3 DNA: TGTGCCAGCAGTTACGAGGCGGGACCGAACAATGAGCAGTTCTTC

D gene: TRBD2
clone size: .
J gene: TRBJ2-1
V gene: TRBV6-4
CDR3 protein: CASSDSGGSGYNEQFF
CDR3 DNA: TGTGCCAGCAGTGACTCTGGCGGGAGCGGGTACAATGAGCAGTTCTTC

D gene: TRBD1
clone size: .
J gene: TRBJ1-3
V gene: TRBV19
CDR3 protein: CASISGGSGNTIYF
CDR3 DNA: TGTGCCAGTATTTCAGGGGGCTCTGGAAACACCATATATTTT

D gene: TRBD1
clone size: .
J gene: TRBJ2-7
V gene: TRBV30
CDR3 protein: CAWKGARYEQYF
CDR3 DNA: TGTGCCTGGAAGGGGGCGAGATACGAGCAGTACTTC

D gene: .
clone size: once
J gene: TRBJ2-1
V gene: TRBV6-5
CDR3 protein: CASGTREQFF
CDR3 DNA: TGTGCCAGCGGAACTAGGGAGCAGTTCTTC

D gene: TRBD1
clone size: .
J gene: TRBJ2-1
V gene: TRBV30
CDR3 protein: CAWSGQGYNEQFF
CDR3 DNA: TGTGCCTGGAGCGGACAGGGTTACAATGAGCAGTTCTTC

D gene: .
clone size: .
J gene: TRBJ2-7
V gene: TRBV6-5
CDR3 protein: CASSYSARAYEQYF
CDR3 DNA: TGTGCCAGCAGTTACTCTGCCAGGGCCTACGAGCAGTACTTC

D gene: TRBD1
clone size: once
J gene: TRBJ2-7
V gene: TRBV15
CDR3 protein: CATSRDRGPYEQYF
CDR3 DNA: TGTGCCACCAGCAGAGATAGGGGGCCATACGAGCAGTACTTC

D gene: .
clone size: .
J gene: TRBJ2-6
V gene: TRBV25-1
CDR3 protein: CASSPSRSGANVLTF
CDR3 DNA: TGTGCCAGCAGCCCCTCTAGGTCTGGGGCCAACGTCCTGACTTTC

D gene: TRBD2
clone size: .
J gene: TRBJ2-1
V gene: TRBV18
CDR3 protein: CASSPFFLAGVTGGDYNEQFF
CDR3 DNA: TGTGCCAGCTCACCTTTTTTTCTAGCGGGAGTAACCGGAGGGGACTACAATGAGCAGTTCTTC

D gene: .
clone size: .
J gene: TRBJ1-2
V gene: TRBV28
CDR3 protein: CASSLLRSSFGYTF
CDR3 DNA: TGTGCCAGCAGTTTATTGAGATCCTCCTTTGGCTACACCTTC

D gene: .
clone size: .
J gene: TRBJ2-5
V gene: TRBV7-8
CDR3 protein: CASSSRGRDQETQYF
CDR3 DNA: TGTGCCAGCAGCTCCAGGGGAAGGGACCAAGAGACCCAGTACTTC

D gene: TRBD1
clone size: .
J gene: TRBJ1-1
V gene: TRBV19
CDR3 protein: CATATGTGTEAFF
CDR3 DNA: TGTGCCACCGCGACAGGGACGGGGACTGAAGCTTTCTTT

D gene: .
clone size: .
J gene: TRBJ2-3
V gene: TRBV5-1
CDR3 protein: CASSLGQRTDTQYF
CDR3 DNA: TGCGCCAGCAGCTTGGGACAGCGCACAGATACGCAGTATTTT

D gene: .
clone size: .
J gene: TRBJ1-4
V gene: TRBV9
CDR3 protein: CASTERGSTNEKLFF
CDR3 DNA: TGTGCCAGCACCGAAAGAGGCTCAACTAATGAAAAACTGTTTTTT

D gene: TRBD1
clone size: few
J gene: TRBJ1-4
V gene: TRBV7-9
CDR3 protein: CASSSTQGATNEKLFF
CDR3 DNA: TGTGCCAGCAGCTCCACCCAGGGGGCAACTAATGAAAAACTGTTTTTT

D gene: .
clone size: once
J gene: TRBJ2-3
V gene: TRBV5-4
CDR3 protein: CASSLPGGGSTDTQYF
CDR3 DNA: TGTGCCAGCAGCTTACCCGGTGGAGGGAGCACAGATACGCAGTATTTT